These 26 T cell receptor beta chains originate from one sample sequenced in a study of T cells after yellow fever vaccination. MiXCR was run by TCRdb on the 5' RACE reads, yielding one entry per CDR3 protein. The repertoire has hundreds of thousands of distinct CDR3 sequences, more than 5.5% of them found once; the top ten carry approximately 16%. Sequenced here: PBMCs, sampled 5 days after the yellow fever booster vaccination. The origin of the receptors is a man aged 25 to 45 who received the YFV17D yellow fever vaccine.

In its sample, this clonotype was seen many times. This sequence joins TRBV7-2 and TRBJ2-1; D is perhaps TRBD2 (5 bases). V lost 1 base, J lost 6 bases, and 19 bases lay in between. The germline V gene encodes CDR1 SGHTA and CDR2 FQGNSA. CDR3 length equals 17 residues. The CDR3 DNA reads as TGTGCCAGCAGCTTAGTGGCCGGGCCCCTTGCGGGCAATGAGCAGTTCTTC. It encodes CASSLVAGPLAGNEQFF.

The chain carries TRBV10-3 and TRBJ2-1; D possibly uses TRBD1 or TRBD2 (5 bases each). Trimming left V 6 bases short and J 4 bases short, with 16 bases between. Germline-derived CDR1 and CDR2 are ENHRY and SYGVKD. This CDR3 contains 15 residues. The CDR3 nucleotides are TGTGCCATCAGGGGTGTAGAGCGGACATACAATGAGCAGTTCTTC. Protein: CAIRGVERTYNEQFF.

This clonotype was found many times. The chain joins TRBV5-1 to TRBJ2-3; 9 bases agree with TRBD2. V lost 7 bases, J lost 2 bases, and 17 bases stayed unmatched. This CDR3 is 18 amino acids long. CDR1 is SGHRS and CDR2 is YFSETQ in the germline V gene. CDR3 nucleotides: TGCGCCAGCGAGCTTGGTGTGGGTAGCGGGAGTTACACAGATACGCAGTATTTT. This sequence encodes CASELGVGSGSYTDTQYF.

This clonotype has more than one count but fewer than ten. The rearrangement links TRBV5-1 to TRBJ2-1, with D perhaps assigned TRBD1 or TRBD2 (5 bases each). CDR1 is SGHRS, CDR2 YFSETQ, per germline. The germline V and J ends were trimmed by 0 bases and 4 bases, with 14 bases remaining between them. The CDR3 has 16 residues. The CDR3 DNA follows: TGCGCCAGCAGCTTGGATAGGGACCACCTTTACAATGAGCAGTTCTTC. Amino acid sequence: CASSLDRDHLYNEQFF.

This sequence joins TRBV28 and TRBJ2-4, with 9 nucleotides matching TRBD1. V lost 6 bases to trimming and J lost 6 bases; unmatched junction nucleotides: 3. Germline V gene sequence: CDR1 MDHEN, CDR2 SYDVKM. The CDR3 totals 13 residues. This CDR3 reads CASRGQGGNIQYF. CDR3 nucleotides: TGTGCCAGCAGGGGACAGGGCGGAAACATTCAGTACTTC.

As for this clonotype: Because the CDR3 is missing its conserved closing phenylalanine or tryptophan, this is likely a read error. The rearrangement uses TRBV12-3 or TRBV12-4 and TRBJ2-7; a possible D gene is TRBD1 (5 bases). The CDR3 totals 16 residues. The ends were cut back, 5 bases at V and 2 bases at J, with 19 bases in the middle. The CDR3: CASSQGTWAFAYEQYS. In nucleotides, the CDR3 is TGTGCCAGCAGTCAGGGTACTTGGGCATTTGCCTACGAGCAGTACTCC.

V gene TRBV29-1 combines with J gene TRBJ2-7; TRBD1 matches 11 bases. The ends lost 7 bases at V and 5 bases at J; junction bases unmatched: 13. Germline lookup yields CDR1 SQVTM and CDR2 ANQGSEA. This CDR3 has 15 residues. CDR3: CSADARTGGFNEQYF. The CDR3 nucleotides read TGCAGCGCCGACGCCCGGACAGGGGGCTTCAACGAGCAGTACTTC.

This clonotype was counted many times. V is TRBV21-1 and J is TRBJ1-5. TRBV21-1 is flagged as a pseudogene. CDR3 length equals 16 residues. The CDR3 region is CASSKRPDYSNQPQHF. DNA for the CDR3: TGTGCCAGCAGCAAAAGACCTGACTATAGCAATCAGCCCCAGCATTTT.

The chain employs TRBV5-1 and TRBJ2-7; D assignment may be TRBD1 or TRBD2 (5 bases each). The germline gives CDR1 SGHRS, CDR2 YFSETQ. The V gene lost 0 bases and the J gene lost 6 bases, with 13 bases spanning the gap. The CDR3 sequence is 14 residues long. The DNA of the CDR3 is TGCGCCAGCAGCTTGGGTCTTGAGGGACGCGAGCAGTACTTC. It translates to CASSLGLEGREQYF.

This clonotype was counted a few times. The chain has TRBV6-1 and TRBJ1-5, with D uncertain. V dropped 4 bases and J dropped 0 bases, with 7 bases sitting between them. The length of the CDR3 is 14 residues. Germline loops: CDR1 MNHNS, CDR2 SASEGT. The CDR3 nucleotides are TGTGCCAGCAGTGTCCAGTATAGCAATCAGCCCCAGCATTTT. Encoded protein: CASSVQYSNQPQHF.

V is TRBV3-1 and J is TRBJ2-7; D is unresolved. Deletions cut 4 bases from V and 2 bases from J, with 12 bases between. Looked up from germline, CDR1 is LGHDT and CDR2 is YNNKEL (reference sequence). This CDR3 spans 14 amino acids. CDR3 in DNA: TGTGCCAGCAGCCGTTTGGGTGCAACCTACGAGCAGTACTTC. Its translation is CASSRLGATYEQYF.

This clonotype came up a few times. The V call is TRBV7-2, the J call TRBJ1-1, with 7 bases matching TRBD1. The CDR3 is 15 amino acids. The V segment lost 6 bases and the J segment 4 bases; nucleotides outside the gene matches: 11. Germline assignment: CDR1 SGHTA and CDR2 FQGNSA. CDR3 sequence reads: CASRSTTGVGTEAFF. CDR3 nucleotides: TGTGCCAGCAGGTCCACCACAGGGGTCGGCACTGAAGCTTTCTTT.

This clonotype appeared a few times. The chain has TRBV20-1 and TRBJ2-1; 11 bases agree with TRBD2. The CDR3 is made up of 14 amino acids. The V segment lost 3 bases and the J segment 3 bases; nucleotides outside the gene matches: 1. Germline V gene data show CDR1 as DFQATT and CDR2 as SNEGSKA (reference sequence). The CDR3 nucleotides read TGCAGTGCTAGGGGACTAGCGGACTACAATGAGCAGTTCTTC. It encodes CSARGLADYNEQFF.

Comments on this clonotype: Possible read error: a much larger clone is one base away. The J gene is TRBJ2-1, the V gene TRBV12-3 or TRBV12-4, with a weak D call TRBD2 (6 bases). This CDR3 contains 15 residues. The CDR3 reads CSSSSGRGSYNEQFF. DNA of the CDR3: TGTTCCAGCAGTTCCGGGAGAGGGTCCTACAATGAGCAGTTCTTC.

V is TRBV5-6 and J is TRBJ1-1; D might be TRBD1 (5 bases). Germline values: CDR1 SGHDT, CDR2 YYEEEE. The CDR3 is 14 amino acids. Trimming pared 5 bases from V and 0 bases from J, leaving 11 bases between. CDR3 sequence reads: CASRGGGVNTEAFF. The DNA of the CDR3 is TGTGCCAGCAGGGGTGGGGGGGTGAACACTGAAGCTTTCTTT. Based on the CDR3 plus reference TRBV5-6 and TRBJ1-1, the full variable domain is DAGVTQSPTHLIKTRGQQVTLRCSPKSGHDTVSWYQQALGQGPQFIFQYYEEEERQRGNFPDRFSGHQFPNYSSELNVNALLLGDSALYLCASRGGGVNTEAFFGQGTRLTVV.

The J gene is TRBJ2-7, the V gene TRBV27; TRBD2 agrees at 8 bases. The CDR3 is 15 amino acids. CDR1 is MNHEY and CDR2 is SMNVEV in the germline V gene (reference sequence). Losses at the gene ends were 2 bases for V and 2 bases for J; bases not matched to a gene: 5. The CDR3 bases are TGTGCCAGCAGTTTAGCGGAGCGGGGGCCCTACGAGCAGTACTTC. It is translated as CASSLAERGPYEQYF.

CDR3 nucleotides: TGCGCCAGCAGCTTGGTTACCGGGACTAGCGGGAGGGACCAAGAGACCCAGTACTTC. This sequence encodes CASSLVTGTSGRDQETQYF. This rearrangement joins TRBV5-1 to TRBJ2-5; TRBD2 agrees at 16 bases. J lost 0 bases, V lost 0 bases, and 5 bases had no gene match. Germline CDR1 and CDR2: SGHRS and YFSETQ. The CDR3 runs 19 residues.

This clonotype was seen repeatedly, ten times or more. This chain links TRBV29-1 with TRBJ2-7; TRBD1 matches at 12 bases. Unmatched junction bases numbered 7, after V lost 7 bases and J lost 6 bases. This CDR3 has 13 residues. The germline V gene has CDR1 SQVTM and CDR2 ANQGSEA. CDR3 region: CSASGTGGSEQYF. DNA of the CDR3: TGCAGCGCCTCCGGGACAGGGGGCTCCGAGCAGTACTTC.

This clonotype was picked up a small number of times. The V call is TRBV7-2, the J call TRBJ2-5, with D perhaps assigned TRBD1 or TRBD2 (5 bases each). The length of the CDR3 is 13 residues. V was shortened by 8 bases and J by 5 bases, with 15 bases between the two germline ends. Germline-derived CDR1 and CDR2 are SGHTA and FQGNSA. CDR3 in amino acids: CASARQGGETQYF. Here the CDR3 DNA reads TGTGCCAGCGCCAGGCAGGGCGGGGAGACCCAGTACTTC.

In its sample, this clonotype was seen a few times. The CDR3 protein is CSASSGSTSYNEQFF. CDR3 nucleotide sequence: TGCAGTGCTAGTAGCGGGAGTACCTCCTACAATGAGCAGTTCTTC. The rearrangement uses TRBV20-1 and TRBJ2-1; 9 nucleotides match TRBD2. The CDR3 loop spans 15 amino acids. The V segment lost 3 bases and the J segment 0 bases; nucleotides outside the gene matches: 3. Germline CDR1 reads DFQATT; CDR2 reads SNEGSKA (reference sequence).

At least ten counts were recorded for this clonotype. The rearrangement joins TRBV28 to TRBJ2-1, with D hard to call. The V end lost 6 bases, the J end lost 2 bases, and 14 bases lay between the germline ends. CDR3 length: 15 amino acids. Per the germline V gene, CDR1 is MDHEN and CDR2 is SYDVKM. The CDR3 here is CASRRSGPTYNEQFF. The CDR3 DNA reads TGTGCCAGCAGGAGATCCGGGCCAACCTACAATGAGCAGTTCTTC.

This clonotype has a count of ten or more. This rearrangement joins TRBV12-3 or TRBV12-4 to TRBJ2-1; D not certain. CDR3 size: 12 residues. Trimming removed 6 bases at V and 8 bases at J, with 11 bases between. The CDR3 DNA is TGTGCCAGCAGCCCCGCTGGGGATGAGCAGTTCTTC. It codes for CASSPAGDEQFF.

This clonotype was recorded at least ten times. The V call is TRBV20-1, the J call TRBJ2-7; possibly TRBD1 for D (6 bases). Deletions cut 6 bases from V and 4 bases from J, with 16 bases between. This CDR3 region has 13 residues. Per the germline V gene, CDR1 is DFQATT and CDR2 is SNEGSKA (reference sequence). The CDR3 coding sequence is TGCAGTGCAGGCCGACAGGCCCTTTACGAGCAGTACTTC. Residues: CSAGRQALYEQYF.

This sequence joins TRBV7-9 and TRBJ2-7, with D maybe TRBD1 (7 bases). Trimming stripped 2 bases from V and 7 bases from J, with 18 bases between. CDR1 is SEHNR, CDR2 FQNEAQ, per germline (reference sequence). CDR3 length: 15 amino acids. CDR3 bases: TGTGCCAGCAGCTTAAGGGGGCGGGAAACCGGGGAGCAGTACTTC. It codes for CASSLRGRETGEQYF.

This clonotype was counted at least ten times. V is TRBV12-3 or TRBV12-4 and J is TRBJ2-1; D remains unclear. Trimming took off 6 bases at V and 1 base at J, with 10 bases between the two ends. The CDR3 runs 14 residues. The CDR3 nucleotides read TGTGCCAGCAGGCCAGACGGTTCCTACAATGAGCAGTTCTTC. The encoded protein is CASRPDGSYNEQFF.

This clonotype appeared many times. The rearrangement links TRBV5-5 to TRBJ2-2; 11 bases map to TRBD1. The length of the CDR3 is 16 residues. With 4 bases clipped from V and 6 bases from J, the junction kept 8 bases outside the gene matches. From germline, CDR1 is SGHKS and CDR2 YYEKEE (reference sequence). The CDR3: CASSLTGQGVAGELFF. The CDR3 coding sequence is TGTGCCAGCAGCCTGACGGGACAGGGGGTGGCCGGGGAGCTGTTTTTT.